This T cell receptor beta chain derives from a study of spatial heterogeneity in lung cancer. One entry per CDR3 protein, called by TCRdb with MiXCR from the 5' RACE reads. The sample carries some 120,000 distinct CDR3 sequences, over 9% recorded once. The time point here: blood at routine non-recurrence follow-up after resection. From tumor, nontumor lung or frozen PBMC, whole RNA was taken unsorted for sequencing. This clonotype was detected only a few times. CDR3 size: 15 residues. Germline V lookup: CDR1 SQVTM, CDR2 ANQGSEA. Trimming left V 4 bases short and J 3 bases short, with 18 bases between. The rearrangement joins TRBV29-1 to TRBJ2-5; perhaps TRBD1 as D (6 bases). The origin of this receptor is a male donor with early-stage non-small cell lung cancer. This specimen was PBMCs, taken at follow-up. CDR3 DNA: TGCAGCGTTGTAATAAGGACAGTTCCTAAAGAGACCCAGTACTTC. Translated, it gives CSVVIRTVPKETQYF.